What follows are 17 T cell receptor beta chains derived from one specimen sequenced in a study of shared clonotypes between healthy human individuals. Sequenced by immunoSEQ multiplex PCR; TCRdb stores in-frame clones only, minus some. The sample has more than 2,000,000 clones; 85% to 95% are singletons. The sequenced material came from naive CD4+ T cells sorted from blood. Subset given: CD45RA+ positively selected. The receptors stem from a man aged 18 to 30 in good health.

The genes are TRBV7-9 and TRBJ2-5, with 11 bases identical to TRBD1. Germline V gene data show CDR1 as SEHNR and CDR2 as FQNEAQ (reference sequence). The V segment lost 5 bases and the J segment 2 bases; nucleotides outside the gene matches: 7. CDR3 length: 16 amino acids. The chain's CDR3 is CASSPGDRGGQETQYF. The CDR3 nucleotides read TGTGCCAGCAGCCCTGGGGACAGGGGGGGACAAGAGACCCAGTACTTC.

The chain couples TRBV19 to TRBJ2-7; 7 bases agree with TRBD1. Germline CDR1 LNHDA, CDR2 SQIVND (reference sequence). This CDR3 spans 13 amino acids. The J segment lost 6 bases and the V segment lost 3 bases, leaving 5 bases of the junction unmatched. This chain's CDR3 is CASSIDRVGEQYF. The CDR3, as DNA: TGTGCCAGTAGTATCGACAGGGTGGGCGAGCAGTACTTC.

V gene TRBV6-1 combines with J gene TRBJ2-3; 7 bases map to TRBD2. The ends lost 1 base at V and 3 bases at J; junction bases unmatched: 7. The CDR3 covers 16 residues. The V gene's germline CDR1 is MNHNS and CDR2 SASEGT. The CDR3 sequence is CASSEGWAGVTDTQYF. Written as DNA, the CDR3 is TGTGCCAGCAGTGAAGGTTGGGCGGGAGTTACAGATACGCAGTATTTT.

Concerning this clone: Mismatch with germline at one junction end may stem from a read error. The chain joins TRBV7-7 to TRBJ1-3; D gene uncertain. Germline V gene data show CDR1 as SSHAT and CDR2 as FNYEAQ (reference sequence). The CDR3 is 14 amino acids. CDR3 in amino acids: CASSPGVSGNTIYF. CDR3 nucleotide sequence: TGTGCTAGCAGCCCCGGTGTCTCTGGAAACACCATATATTTT.

This clone was recorded only once. Other DNA sequences in the same sample also yield this CDR3. This sequence joins TRBV6-1 and TRBJ2-7, with 7 bases fitting TRBD2. From germline, CDR1 is MNHNS and CDR2 SASEGT. The CDR3 has 14 residues. J gave up 1 base and V 2 bases, and 2 bases lay outside the gene matches. This CDR3 reads CASSEQGGSYEQYF. DNA for the CDR3: TGTGCCAGCAGTGAACAGGGAGGGTCCTACGAGCAGTACTTC.

V is TRBV9 and J is TRBJ1-5; tentatively, D is TRBD1 (6 bases). The ends were cut back, 7 bases at V and 1 base at J, with 12 bases in the middle. The length of the CDR3 is 14 residues. Per germline, CDR1 SGDLS and CDR2 YYNGEE. CDR3 nucleotide sequence: TGTGCCAGCGGGGGGCTGGGGAGCAATCAGCCCCAGCATTTT. It codes for CASGGLGSNQPQHF.

CDR3: CASSVPGLAKYEQYF. CDR3 sequence (DNA): TGTGCCAGCAGCGTTCCGGGACTAGCGAAGTACGAGCAGTACTTC. The chain uses TRBV28 and TRBJ2-7, with TRBD2 identical over 10 bases. Trimming at V came to 6 bases and at J to 4 bases, leaving 9 bases not matched to a gene. This CDR3 contains 15 residues. Germline V gene lookup returns CDR1 MDHEN and CDR2 SYDVKM.

The rearrangement links TRBV5-1 to TRBJ1-2; possible D gene TRBD1, 5 bases. V was shortened by 4 bases and J by 6 bases, with 10 bases between the two germline ends. The CDR3 runs 12 residues. Germline loops: CDR1 SGHRS, CDR2 YFSETQ. The CDR3 reads CASSAGTNGYTF. The DNA of the CDR3 is TGCGCCAGCAGCGCCGGGACGAATGGCTACACCTTC.

CDR3 sequence: CASSGTGTSSYEQYF. In DNA, the CDR3 is TGTGCCAGCTCAGGGACAGGGACCAGCTCCTACGAGCAGTACTTC. The rearrangement uses TRBV18 and TRBJ2-7; 9 nucleotides line up with TRBD1. In germline, CDR1 is KGHSH, CDR2 LQKENI. The CDR3 length is 15 residues. Unmatched junction bases numbered 5, after V lost 5 bases and J lost 0 bases.

The CDR3 loop is CASSFEQALGNTIYF. The CDR3 DNA reads TGTGCCAGCAGCTTTGAACAAGCACTTGGAAACACCATATATTTT. J is TRBJ1-3 and V is TRBV28; D is undetermined. Trimming removed 6 bases at V and 3 bases at J, with 15 bases between. Germline V gives CDR1 MDHEN, CDR2 SYDVKM. The CDR3 runs 15 residues.

The chain couples TRBV28 to TRBJ2-7; D is perhaps TRBD2 (5 bases). The germline CDR1 and CDR2 sequences are MDHEN and SYDVKM. With 6 bases removed from V and 6 bases from J, the gap between germline ends came to 21 bases. This CDR3 contains 15 residues. CDR3 nucleotide sequence: TGTGCCAGCAGCTCCTCGGGGATCCCCTCCCCCGAGCAGTACTTC. Translating it yields CASSSSGIPSPEQYF.

This clone was seen only once. The CDR3 sequence: CASSDGQTNTGELFF. The CDR3 DNA is TGCGCCAGCAGTGACGGACAGACGAACACCGGGGAGCTGTTTTTT. This rearrangement joins TRBV10-1 to TRBJ2-2; possible D gene TRBD1, 6 bases. The CDR3 is 15 amino acids. CDR1 and CDR2 (germline): WNHNN, SYGVQD (reference sequence). The germline V and J ends were trimmed by 3 bases and 0 bases, with 8 bases remaining between them.

This clone was detected once. The rearrangement uses TRBV6-5 and TRBJ2-7; 7 nucleotides align to TRBD2. Looked up from germline, CDR1 is MNHEY and CDR2 is SVGAGI. The CDR3 runs 15 residues. With 6 bases clipped from V and 2 bases from J, the junction kept 10 bases outside the gene matches. CDR3 sequence reads: CASSYGPGLTYEQYF. The DNA of the CDR3 is TGTGCCAGCAGCTACGGACCGGGACTAACCTACGAGCAGTACTTC.

The chain employs TRBV5-6 and TRBJ2-1; perhaps TRBD2 as D (5 bases). The CDR3 is 19 amino acids. Germline lookup yields CDR1 SGHDT and CDR2 YYEEEE. With 0 bases removed from V and 0 bases from J, the gap between germline ends came to 19 bases. This chain's CDR3 is CASSLGAPRGRSSYNEQFF. As DNA, the CDR3 is TGTGCCAGCAGCTTGGGGGCCCCGCGCGGGCGATCCTCCTACAATGAGCAGTTCTTC. The variable domain in full, with the rest retrieved from reference TRBV5-6 and TRBJ2-1, is DAGVTQSPTHLIKTRGQQVTLRCSPKSGHDTVSWYQQALGQGPQFIFQYYEEEERQRGNFPDRFSGHQFPNYSSELNVNALLLGDSALYLCASSLGAPRGRSSYNEQFFGPGTRLTVL.

The gene calls are TRBV2 and TRBJ2-2; D gene uncertain. The CDR3 covers 14 residues. V gave up 2 bases and J gave up 5 bases, with 9 bases separating them. Germline CDR1 SNHLY, CDR2 FYNNEI. CDR3 coding DNA: TGTGCCAGCAGTGAATTAGTGGAGACCGGGGAGCTGTTTTTT. This translates into CASSELVETGELFF.

V and J are TRBV6-1 and TRBJ1-2; possible D gene TRBD1, 5 bases. In germline, CDR1 is MNHNS, CDR2 SASEGT. V was clipped by 6 bases and J by 8 bases, with 13 bases between them. The CDR3 runs to 12 residues. CDR3 DNA sequence: TGTGCCAGCAGGGGGGACCTGGGGGGCTACACCTTC. This gives the protein CASRGDLGGYTF.

This chain connects TRBV5-1 to TRBJ2-3, with D tentatively TRBD1 (6 bases). V lost 6 bases, J lost 1 base, and 9 bases lay in between. The CDR3 loop spans 13 amino acids. Germline CDR1 is SGHRS and CDR2 is YFSETQ. CDR3 coding DNA: TGCGCCAGCACACAGGGACGCACAGATACGCAGTATTTT. It encodes CASTQGRTDTQYF.